This T cell receptor (beta chain) was retrieved from a study of T cells in Graves' hyperthyroidism and ophthalmopathy. This clonotype appeared once. Its target is not known. A much larger clone is a single base away; this may be a read error. Enrolled ophthalmopathy patients presented with a Clinical Activity Score of at least 3, a NOSPECS grade of at least 4, and disease duration under 3 months. Out of approximately 10 ml of fresh peripheral blood came the PBMCs. Germline V CDR1 and CDR2: GTSNPN, SVGIG (reference sequence). CDR3 length: 11 amino acids. Study observations and caveats: Ophthalmopathy was predicted by the model a median of about six months ahead of onset.

The CDR3 regions of TCR beta were amplified from RNA transcripts. Researchers ran a first-round RT-PCR on the TCR CDR3 using the HTBI primer set. Each CDR3 protein is one row after TCRdb ran MiXCR on the multiplex PCR reads. The profile shows roughly 500,000 distinct CDR3 sequences, approximately 16% of them singletons. The chain combines TRBV30 with TRBJ2-5; D call uncertain. This sequence originates from a woman in her twenties or thirties with Graves' ophthalmopathy. Sequencing was carried out using blood. This CDR3 is CAWEERETQHF. Written as DNA, the CDR3 is TGTGCCTGGGAAGAGCGAGAGACCCAGCACTTC.